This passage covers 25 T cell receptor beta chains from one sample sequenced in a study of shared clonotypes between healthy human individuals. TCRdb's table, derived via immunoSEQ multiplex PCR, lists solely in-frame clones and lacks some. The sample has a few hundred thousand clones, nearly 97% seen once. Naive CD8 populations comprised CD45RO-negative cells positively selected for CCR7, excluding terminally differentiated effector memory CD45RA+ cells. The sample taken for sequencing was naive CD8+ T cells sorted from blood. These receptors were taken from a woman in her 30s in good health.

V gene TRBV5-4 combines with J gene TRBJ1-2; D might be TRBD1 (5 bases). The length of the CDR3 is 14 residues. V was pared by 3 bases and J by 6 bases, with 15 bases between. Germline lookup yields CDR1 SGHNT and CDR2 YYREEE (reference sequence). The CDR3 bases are TGTGCCAGCAGCTGGGGGGGAGGGATGGATGGCTACACCTTC. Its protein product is CASSWGGGMDGYTF. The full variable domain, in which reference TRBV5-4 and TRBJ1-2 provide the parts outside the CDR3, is ETGVTQSPTHLIKTRGQQVTLRCSSQSGHNTVSWYQQALGQGPQFIFQYYREEENGRGNFPPRFSGLQFPNYSSELNVNALELDDSALYLCASSWGGGMDGYTFGSGTRLTVV.

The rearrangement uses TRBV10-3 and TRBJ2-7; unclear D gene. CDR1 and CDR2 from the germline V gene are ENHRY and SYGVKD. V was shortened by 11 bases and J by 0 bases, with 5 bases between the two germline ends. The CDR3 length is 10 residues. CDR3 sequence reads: CAVGSYEQYF. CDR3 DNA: TGTGCCGTAGGCTCCTACGAGCAGTACTTC.

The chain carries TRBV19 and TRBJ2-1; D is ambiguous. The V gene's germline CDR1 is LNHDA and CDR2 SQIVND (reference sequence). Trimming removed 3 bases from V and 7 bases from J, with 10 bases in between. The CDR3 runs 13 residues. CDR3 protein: CASSIDWRNEQFF. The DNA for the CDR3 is TGTGCCAGTAGTATTGATTGGAGAAATGAGCAGTTCTTC.

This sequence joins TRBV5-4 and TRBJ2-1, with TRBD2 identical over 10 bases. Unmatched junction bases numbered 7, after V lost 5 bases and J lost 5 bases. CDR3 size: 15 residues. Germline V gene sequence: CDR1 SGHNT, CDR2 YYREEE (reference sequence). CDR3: CASRSASGSDNEQFF. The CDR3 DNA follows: TGTGCCAGCAGATCGGCTAGCGGGAGCGACAATGAGCAGTTCTTC.

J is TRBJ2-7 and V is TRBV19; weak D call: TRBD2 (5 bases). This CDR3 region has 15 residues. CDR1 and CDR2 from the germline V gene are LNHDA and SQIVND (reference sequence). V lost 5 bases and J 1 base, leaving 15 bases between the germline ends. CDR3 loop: CASSLETGISYEQYF. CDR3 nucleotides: TGTGCCAGTAGTCTCGAGACGGGAATTTCCTACGAGCAGTACTTC. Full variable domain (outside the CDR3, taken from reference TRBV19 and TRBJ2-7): DGGITQSPKYLFRKEGQNVTLSCEQNLNHDAMYWYRQDPGQGLRLIYYSQIVNDFQKGDIAEGYSVSREKKESFPLTVTSAQKNPTAFYLCASSLETGISYEQYFGPGTRLTVT.

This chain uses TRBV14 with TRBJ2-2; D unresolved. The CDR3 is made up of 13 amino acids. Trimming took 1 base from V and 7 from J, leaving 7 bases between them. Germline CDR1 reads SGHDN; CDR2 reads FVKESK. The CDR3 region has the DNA TGTGCCAGCAGCCAAGTTAGTAGCGGGGAGCTGTTTTTT. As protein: CASSQVSSGELFF. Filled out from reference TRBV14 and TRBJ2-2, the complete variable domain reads EAGVTQFPSHSVIEKGQTVTLRCDPISGHDNLYWYRRVMGKEIKFLLHFVKESKQDESGMPNNRFLAERTGGTYSTLKVQPAELEDSGVYFCASSQVSSGELFFGEGSRLTVL.

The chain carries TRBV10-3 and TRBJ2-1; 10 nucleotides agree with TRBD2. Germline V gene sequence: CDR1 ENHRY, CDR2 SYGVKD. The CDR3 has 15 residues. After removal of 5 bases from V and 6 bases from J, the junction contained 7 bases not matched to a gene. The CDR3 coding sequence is TGTGCCATCAGTCCAGGGACTAGCGTGGGCAATGAGCAGTTCTTC. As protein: CAISPGTSVGNEQFF.

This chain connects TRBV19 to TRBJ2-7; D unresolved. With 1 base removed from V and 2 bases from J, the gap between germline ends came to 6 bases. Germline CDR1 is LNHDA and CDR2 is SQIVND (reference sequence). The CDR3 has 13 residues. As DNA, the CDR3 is TGTGCCAGTAGTATAGGCGCGACCTACGAGCAGTACTTC. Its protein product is CASSIGATYEQYF. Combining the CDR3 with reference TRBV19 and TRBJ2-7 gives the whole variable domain DGGITQSPKYLFRKEGQNVTLSCEQNLNHDAMYWYRQDPGQGLRLIYYSQIVNDFQKGDIAEGYSVSREKKESFPLTVTSAQKNPTAFYLCASSIGATYEQYFGPGTRLTVT.

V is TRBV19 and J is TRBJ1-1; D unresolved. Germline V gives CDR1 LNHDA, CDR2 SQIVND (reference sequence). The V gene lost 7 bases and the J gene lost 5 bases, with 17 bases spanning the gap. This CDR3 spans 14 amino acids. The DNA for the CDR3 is TGTGCCAGTACCCCCGATTGGGGTCGGACTGAAGCTTTCTTT. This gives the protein CASTPDWGRTEAFF.

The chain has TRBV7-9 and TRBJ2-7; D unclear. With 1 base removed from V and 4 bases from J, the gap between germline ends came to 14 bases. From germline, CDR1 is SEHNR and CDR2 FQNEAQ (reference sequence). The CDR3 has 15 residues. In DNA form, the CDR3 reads TGTGCCAGCAGCTTAGGGGTGAGCGTTAAATACGAGCAGTACTTC. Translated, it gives CASSLGVSVKYEQYF.

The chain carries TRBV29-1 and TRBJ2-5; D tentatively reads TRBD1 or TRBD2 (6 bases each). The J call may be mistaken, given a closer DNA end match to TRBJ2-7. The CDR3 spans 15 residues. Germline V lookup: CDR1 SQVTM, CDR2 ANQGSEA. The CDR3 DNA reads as TGCAGCGTTGAGGACTCGCGGGACACCACCTACGAGCAGTACTTC. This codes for CSVEDSRDTTYEQYF.

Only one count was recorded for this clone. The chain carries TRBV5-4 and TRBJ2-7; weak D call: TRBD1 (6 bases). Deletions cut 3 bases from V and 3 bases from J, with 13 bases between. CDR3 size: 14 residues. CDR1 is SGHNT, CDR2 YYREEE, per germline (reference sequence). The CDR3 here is CASSWSGTNYEQYF. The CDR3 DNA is TGTGCCAGCAGCTGGTCCGGGACAAACTACGAGCAGTACTTC. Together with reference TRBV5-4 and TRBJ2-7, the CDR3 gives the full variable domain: ETGVTQSPTHLIKTRGQQVTLRCSSQSGHNTVSWYQQALGQGPQFIFQYYREEENGRGNFPPRFSGLQFPNYSSELNVNALELDDSALYLCASSWSGTNYEQYFGPGTRLTVT.

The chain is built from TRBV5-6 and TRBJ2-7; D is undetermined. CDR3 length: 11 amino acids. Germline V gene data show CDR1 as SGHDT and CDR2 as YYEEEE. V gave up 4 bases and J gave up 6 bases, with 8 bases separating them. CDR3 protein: CASSLLSEQYF. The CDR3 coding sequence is TGTGCCAGCAGCCTACTCAGCGAGCAGTACTTC.

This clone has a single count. The CDR3 nucleotides are TGTGCCAGCAGTTTTAATCCCGGGACAGAGACTTATGGAAACACCATATATTTT. Translating it yields CASSFNPGTETYGNTIYF. The J gene is TRBJ1-3, the V gene TRBV7-8; TRBD1 matches 7 bases. Germline assignment: CDR1 SGHVS and CDR2 FQNEAQ. The CDR3 runs to 18 residues. Trimming cost V 6 bases and J 3 bases; bases outside gene matches: 17.

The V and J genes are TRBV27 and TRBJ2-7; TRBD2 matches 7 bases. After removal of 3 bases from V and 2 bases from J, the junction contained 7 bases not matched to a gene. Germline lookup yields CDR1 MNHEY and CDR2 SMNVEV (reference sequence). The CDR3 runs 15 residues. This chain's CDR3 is CASSLITGGAYEQYF. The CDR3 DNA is TGTGCCAGCAGTTTGATAACGGGAGGAGCCTACGAGCAGTACTTC.

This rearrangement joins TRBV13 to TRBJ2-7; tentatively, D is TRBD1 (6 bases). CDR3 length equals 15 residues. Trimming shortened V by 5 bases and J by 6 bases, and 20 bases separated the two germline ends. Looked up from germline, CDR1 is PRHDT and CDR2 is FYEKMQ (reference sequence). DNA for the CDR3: TGTGCCAGCAGCATGGGGGCCTCAGGGGCCGTCGAGCAGTACTTC. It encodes CASSMGASGAVEQYF.

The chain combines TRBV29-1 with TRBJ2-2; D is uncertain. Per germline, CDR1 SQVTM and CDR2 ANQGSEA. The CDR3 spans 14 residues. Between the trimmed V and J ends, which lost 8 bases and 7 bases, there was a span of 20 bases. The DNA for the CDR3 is TGCAGCCCTAAGGCCTCTCTTGTTGGCGGGGAGCTGTTTTTT. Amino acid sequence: CSPKASLVGGELFF.

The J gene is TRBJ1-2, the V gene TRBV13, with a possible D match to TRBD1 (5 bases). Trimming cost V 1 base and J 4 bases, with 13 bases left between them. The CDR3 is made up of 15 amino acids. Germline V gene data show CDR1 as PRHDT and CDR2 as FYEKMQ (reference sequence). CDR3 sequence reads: CASSLVGPRGYGYTF. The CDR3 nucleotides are TGTGCCAGCAGCTTAGTGGGACCACGGGGCTATGGCTACACCTTC.

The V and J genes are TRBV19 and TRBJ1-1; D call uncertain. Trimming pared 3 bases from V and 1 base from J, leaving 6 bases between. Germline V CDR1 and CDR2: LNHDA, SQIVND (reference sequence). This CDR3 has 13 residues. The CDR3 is CASSIFRNTEAFF. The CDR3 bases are TGTGCCAGTAGTATTTTTAGGAACACTGAAGCTTTCTTT.

The CDR3 DNA follows: TGTGCCAGCAGCTTCGAGGACGGTCCCTACGAGCAGTACTTC. Translated, it gives CASSFEDGPYEQYF. The genes are TRBV7-9 and TRBJ2-7; no reliable D call. Trimming shortened V by 3 bases and J by 2 bases, and 11 bases separated the two germline ends. The CDR3 has 14 amino acids. Germline V gene sequence: CDR1 SEHNR, CDR2 FQNEAQ (reference sequence). Full variable domain (rest looked up from reference TRBV7-9 and TRBJ2-7): DTGVSQNPRHKITKRGQNVTFRCDPISEHNRLYWYRQTLGQGPEFLTYFQNEAQLEKSRLLSDRFSAERPKGSFSTLEIQRTEQGDSAMYLCASSFEDGPYEQYFGPGTRLTVT.

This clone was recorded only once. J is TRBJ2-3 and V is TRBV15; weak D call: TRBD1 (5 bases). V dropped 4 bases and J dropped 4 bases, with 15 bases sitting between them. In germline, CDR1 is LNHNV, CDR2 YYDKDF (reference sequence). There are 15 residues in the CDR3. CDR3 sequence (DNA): TGTGCCACCAGCAATCCAGGACAAGAGGCAGATACGCAGTATTTT. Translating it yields CATSNPGQEADTQYF.

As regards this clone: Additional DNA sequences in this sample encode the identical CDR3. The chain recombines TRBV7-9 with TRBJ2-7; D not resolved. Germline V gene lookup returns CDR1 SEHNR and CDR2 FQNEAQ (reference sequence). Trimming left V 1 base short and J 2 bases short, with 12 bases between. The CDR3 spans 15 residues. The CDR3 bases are TGTGCCAGCAGCTTAGACAGAGAGAGACCCTACGAGCAGTACTTC. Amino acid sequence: CASSLDRERPYEQYF. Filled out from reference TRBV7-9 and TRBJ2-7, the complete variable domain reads DTGVSQNPRHKITKRGQNVTFRCDPISEHNRLYWYRQTLGQGPEFLTYFQNEAQLEKSRLLSDRFSAERPKGSFSTLEIQRTEQGDSAMYLCASSLDRERPYEQYFGPGTRLTVT.

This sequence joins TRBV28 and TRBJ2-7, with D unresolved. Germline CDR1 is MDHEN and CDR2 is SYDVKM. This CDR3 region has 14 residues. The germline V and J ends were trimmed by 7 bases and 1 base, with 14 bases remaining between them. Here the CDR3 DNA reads TGTGCCAGCACCCCCGACATCGGATCCTACGAGCAGTACTTC. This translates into CASTPDIGSYEQYF. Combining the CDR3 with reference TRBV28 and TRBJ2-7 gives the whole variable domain DVKVTQSSRYLVKRTGEKVFLECVQDMDHENMFWYRQDPGLGLRLIYFSYDVKMKEKGDIPEGYSVSREKKERFSLILESASTNQTSMYLCASTPDIGSYEQYFGPGTRLTVT.

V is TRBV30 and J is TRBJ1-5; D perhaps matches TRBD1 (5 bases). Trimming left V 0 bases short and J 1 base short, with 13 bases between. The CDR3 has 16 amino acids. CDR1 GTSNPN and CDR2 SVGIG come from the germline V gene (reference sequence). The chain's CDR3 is CAWSVGADKSNQPQHF. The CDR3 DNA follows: TGTGCCTGGAGTGTAGGGGCGGACAAAAGCAATCAGCCCCAGCATTTT.

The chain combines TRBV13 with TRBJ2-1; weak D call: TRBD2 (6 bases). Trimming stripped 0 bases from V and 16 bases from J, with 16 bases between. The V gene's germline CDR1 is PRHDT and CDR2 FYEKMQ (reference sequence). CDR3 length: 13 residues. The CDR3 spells CASSLGLTRLGFF. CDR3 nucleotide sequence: TGTGCCAGCAGCTTAGGCCTAACGAGACTAGGTTTCTTC.